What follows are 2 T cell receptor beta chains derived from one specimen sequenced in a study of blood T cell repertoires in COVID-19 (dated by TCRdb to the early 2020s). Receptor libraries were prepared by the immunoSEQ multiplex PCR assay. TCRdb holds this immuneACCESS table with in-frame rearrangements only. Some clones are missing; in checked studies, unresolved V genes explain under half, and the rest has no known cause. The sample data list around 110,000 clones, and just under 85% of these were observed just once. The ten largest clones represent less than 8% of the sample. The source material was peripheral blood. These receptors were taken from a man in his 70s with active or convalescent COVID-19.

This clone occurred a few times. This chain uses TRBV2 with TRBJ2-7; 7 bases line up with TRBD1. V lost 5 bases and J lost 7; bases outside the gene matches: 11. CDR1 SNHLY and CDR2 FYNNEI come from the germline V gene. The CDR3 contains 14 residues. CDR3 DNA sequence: TGTGCCAGCAGTATAGACAGGGTTGGTCGGGAGCAGTACTTC. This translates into CASSIDRVGREQYF.

CDR3 in DNA: TGTGCCAGCAGCTCCCGGGGGGCGGGAGCGGGGGATACGCAGTATTTT. Its protein is CASSSRGAGAGDTQYF. V and J are TRBV7-8 and TRBJ2-3; possibly TRBD2 for D (7 bases). Looked up from germline, CDR1 is SGHVS and CDR2 is FQNEAQ. The V end was cut by 4 bases, the J end by 6 bases, with 20 bases between. The CDR3 has 16 residues.